This T cell receptor (beta chain) came from a study of T-cell memory formation after mild COVID-19. Study background: TCR clustering was largely donor specific.

The table lists this clonotype with a few counts. TCRalpha and TCRbeta libraries used 5'RACE with constant-segment primers and UMIs. TCRdb ran MiXCR on the 5' RACE reads and lists one entry per CDR3 protein. There are 250,000 to 300,000 distinct CDR3 sequences in the sample; roughly 16% occur only once, and roughly 20% lies in the top ten. This CDR3 is 15 amino acids long. Germline loops: CDR1 GTSNPN, CDR2 SVGIG (reference sequence). The J segment lost 3 bases and the V segment lost 2 bases, leaving 10 bases of the junction unmatched. The chain carries TRBV30 and TRBJ2-7; TRBD2 agrees at 7 bases. Sequenced sample: PBMCs or a T cell subset sorted from them (not recorded which). The receptor was derived from a young man who had mild COVID-19 (a few samples of this study predate the infection). Cell type and time point are not known. The CDR3 nucleotides read TGTGCCTGGAGTAGTGGCAGCGGGACCTACTACGAGCAGTACTTC. This codes for CAWSSGSGTYYEQYF.